This TCR beta chain was sequenced in a study of blood T cell repertoires in COVID-19. Study as a whole: PBMCs, B-cell-depleted T cells, or T cells were the source of the cDNA or gDNA that made up the material.

Original processing notes: It was from reference gene primer amplification that nucleated cell counts were estimated. Method: immunoSEQ multiplex PCR; TCRdb's copy keeps in-frame clones and lacks some. V and J calls and clone size are as listed in that table; D and trimming were resolved from the DNA. Among about 73,000 clones listed, 83% were seen once. CDR3 size: 13 residues. The germline CDR1 and CDR2 sequences are SGHTA and FQGTGA. Trimming shortened V by 2 bases and J by 4 bases, and 6 bases separated the two germline ends. This TCR was recovered from a man aged 50 to 59 with active COVID-19. Specimen: peripheral blood. The chain recombines TRBV7-3 with TRBJ2-1; D remains ambiguous. The CDR3 loop is CASSLWQYNEQFF. In DNA form, the CDR3 reads TGTGCCAGCAGCTTATGGCAATACAATGAGCAGTTCTTC.